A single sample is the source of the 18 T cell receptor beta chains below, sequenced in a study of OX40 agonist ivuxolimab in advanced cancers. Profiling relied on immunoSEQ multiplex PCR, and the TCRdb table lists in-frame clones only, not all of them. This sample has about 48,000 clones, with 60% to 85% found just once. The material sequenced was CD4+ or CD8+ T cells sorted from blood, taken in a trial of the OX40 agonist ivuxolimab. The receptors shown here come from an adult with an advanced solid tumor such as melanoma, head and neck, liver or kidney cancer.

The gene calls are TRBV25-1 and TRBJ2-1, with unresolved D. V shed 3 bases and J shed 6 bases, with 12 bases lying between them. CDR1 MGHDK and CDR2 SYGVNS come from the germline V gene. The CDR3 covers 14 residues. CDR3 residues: CASSEQLEINEQFF. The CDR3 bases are TGTGCCAGCAGTGAGCAGTTGGAGATCAATGAGCAGTTCTTC.

CDR3 in DNA: TGTGCCAGCAGCTTCGGGGGGAGGAATGGCTACACCTTC. It is translated as CASSFGGRNGYTF. This chain uses TRBV11-1 with TRBJ1-2; possible D gene TRBD1, 5 bases. The germline CDR1 and CDR2 sequences are SGHAT and FQDESV (reference sequence). This CDR3 region has 13 residues. V gave up 3 bases and J gave up 6 bases, with 11 bases separating them.

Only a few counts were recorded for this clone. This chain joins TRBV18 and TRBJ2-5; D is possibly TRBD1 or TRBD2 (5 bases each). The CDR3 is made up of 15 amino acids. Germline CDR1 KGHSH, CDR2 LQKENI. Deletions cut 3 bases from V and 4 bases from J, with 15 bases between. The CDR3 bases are TGTGCCAGCTCACCGGCAGGGAGTTTGTTAGAGACCCAGTACTTC. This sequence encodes CASSPAGSLLETQYF.

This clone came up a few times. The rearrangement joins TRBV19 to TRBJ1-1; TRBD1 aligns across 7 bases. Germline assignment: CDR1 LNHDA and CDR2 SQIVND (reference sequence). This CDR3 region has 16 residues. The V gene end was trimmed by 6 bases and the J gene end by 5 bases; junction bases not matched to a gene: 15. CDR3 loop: CASSPVSGGELTEAFF. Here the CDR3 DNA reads TGTGCCAGTAGCCCTGTTTCAGGGGGGGAATTAACTGAAGCTTTCTTT.

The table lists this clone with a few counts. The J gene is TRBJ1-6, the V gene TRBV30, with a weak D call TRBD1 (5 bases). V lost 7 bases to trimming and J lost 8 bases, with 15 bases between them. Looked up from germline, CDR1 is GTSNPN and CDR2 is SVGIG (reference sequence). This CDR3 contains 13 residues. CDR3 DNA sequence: TGTGCCTTGGCGGGGGAAATTGATTCACCCCTCCACTTT. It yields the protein CALAGEIDSPLHF.

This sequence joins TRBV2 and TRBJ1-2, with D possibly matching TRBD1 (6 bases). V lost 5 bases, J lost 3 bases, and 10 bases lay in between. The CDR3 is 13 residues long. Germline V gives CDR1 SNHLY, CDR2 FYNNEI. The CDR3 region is CASSLQGHYGYTF. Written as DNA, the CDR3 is TGTGCCAGCAGTCTACAGGGTCACTATGGCTACACCTTC.

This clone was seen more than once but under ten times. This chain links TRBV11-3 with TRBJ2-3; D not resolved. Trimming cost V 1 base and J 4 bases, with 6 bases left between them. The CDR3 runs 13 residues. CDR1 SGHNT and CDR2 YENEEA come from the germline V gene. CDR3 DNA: TGTGCCAGCAGCTTAGCAAGCCCAGATACGCAGTATTTT. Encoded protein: CASSLASPDTQYF.

CDR3 protein: CASSPGTETYNEQFF. The CDR3 DNA reads TGTGCCAGCAGCCCCGGGACAGAGACTTACAATGAGCAGTTCTTC. This rearrangement joins TRBV7-3 to TRBJ2-1; 7 nucleotides line up with TRBD1. The trim removed 5 bases at V and 4 bases at J, leaving 8 bases unmatched. The germline gives CDR1 SGHTA, CDR2 FQGTGA. The CDR3 consists of 15 residues.

CDR3 in DNA: TGTGCCAGCAATCGACAGGGAGGGAACACTGAAGCTTTCTTT. It encodes CASNRQGGNTEAFF. The chain recombines TRBV7-8 with TRBJ1-1; the match to TRBD1 covers 7 bases. The CDR3 is made up of 14 amino acids. Germline trimming cut 7 bases from V and 1 base from J; bases unmatched to any gene: 6. Germline CDR1 SGHVS, CDR2 FQNEAQ.

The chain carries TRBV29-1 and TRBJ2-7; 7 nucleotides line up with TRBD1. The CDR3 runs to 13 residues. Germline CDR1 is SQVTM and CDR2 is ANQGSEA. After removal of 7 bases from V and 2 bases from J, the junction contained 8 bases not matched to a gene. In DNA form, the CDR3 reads TGCAGCGCCTCCCGGGACAGAGCCTACGAGCAGTACTTC. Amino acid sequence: CSASRDRAYEQYF.

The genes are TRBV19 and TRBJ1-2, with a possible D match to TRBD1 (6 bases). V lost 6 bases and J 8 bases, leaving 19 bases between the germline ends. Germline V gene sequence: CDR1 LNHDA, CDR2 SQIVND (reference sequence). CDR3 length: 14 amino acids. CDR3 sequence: CASRPGQFFGGYTF. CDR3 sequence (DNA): TGTGCCAGTAGGCCCGGACAGTTCTTTGGAGGCTACACCTTC.

The CDR3 DNA sequence: TGTGCCAGTAATACAGGGGCGAGGGTCGATCAGCCCCAGCATTTT. It specifies CASNTGARVDQPQHF. The rearrangement joins TRBV19 to TRBJ1-5; 7 nucleotides agree with TRBD1. The CDR3 runs 15 residues. V shed 7 bases, J shed 5 bases, and the junction held 11 bases outside the gene matches. The V gene's germline CDR1 is LNHDA and CDR2 SQIVND (reference sequence).

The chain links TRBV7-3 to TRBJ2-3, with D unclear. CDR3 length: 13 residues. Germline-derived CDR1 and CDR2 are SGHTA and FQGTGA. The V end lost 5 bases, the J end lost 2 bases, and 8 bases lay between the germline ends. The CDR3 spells CASSQKVTDTQYF. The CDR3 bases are TGTGCCAGCAGCCAGAAGGTCACAGATACGCAGTATTTT.

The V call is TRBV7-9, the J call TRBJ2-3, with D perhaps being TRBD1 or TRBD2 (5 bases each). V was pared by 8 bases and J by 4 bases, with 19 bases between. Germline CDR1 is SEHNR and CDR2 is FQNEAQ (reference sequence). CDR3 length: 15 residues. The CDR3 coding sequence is TGTGCCAGCTTGGGAACGGGGCAGGGTCCAGATACGCAGTATTTT. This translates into CASLGTGQGPDTQYF.

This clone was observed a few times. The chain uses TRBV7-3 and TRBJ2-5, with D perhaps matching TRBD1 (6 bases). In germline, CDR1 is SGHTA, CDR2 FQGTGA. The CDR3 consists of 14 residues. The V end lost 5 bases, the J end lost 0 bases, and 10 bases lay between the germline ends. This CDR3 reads CASSVQGNQETQYF. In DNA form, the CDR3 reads TGTGCCAGCAGCGTCCAGGGGAACCAAGAGACCCAGTACTTC.

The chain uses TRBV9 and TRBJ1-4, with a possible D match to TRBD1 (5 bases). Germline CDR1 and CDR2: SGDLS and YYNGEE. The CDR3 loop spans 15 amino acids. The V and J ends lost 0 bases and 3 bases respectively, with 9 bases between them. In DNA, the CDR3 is TGTGCCAGCAGCGTAGCAGGGACCTCTAATGAAAAACTGTTTTTT. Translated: CASSVAGTSNEKLFF.

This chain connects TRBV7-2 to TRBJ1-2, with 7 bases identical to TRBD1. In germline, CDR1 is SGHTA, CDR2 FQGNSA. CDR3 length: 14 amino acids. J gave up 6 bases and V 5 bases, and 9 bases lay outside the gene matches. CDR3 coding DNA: TGTGCCAGCAGCCCCTCCGACAGGGTAAATGGCTACACCTTC. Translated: CASSPSDRVNGYTF.

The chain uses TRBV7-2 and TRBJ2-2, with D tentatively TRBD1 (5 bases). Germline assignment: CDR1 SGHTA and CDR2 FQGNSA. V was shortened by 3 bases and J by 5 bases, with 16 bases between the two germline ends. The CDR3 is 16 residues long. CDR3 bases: TGTGCCAGCAGCTTTTCTAGGACACAGGTGACCGGGGAGCTGTTTTTT. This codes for CASSFSRTQVTGELFF. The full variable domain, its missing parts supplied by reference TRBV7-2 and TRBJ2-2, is GAGVSQSPSNKVTEKGKDVELRCDPISGHTALYWYRQSLGQGLEFLIYFQGNSAPDKSGLPSDRFSAERTGGSVSTLTIQRTQQEDSAVYLCASSFSRTQVTGELFFGEGSRLTVL.